This entry lists 3 T cell receptor beta chains sequenced from one sample in a study of blood T cells in healthy people across ages. PCR was performed a second time for roughly 7 to 11 cycles using a sample-barcoded 5' primer and a J-beta primer mix. A single record per CDR3 protein comes from TCRdb applying MiXCR to the 5' RACE reads. The sample holds 1.5 million to 2 million distinct CDR3 sequences; 28% are singletons and the top ten take approximately 7.7%. The sample comprised blood. The origin of the receptors is a woman in her twenties or thirties in good health.

As regards this clonotype: Sequence at one end of the junction differs from germline and may be a read error. The chain uses TRBV10-3 and TRBJ2-1, with D tentatively TRBD2 (5 bases). The germline V gene has CDR1 ENHRY and CDR2 SYGVKD. This CDR3 spans 14 amino acids. In DNA, the CDR3 is TGTGCCGTCAGTGAGTCTAGCTCGGACCATGAGCAGTTCTTT. As protein: CAVSESSSDHEQFF.

In its sample, this clonotype was seen many times. Sequence at one end of the junction differs from germline and may be a read error. This rearrangement joins TRBV5-1 to TRBJ2-1, with 8 nucleotides matching TRBD1. CDR3 length: 15 residues. CDR1 is SGHRS, CDR2 YFSETQ, per germline. CDR3 loop: CASSLGGTGPNEQFF. The CDR3 nucleotides read TGTGCCAGCAGCTTAGGGGGGACAGGTCCCAATGAGCAGTTCTTC.

The chain links TRBV6-6 to TRBJ2-7; D is uncertain. The length of the CDR3 is 13 residues. Germline V gives CDR1 MNHNY, CDR2 SVGAGI (reference sequence). The V end was cut by 6 bases, the J end by 2 bases, with 11 bases between. DNA for the CDR3: TGTGCCAGCAGCCATCAGGAGCCCTACGAGCAGTACTTC. This sequence encodes CASSHQEPYEQYF.